These T cell receptor beta chains were read from a single sample in a study of post-analysis software for immune sequencing data. One entry per CDR3 protein, called by TCRdb with MiXCR from the PCR reads. The sample consists of fewer than 900,000 distinct CDR3 sequences, 46% of them appearing once. The sequenced material came from blood. All receptors derive from a girl between 5 and 17 years old with multiple sclerosis. Each CDR3 is given without its conserved first and last residue. D genes are given only for firm matches. Clone sizes are given selectively: once, few, many, or a class where the clone is expanded.

D gene: NA; J gene: TRBJ2-3; V gene: TRBV6-1; clone size: few; CDR3 protein: ASSEGMGDGTDTQY
D gene: TRBD1; J gene: TRBJ2-3; V gene: TRBV9; clone size: NA; CDR3 protein: ASSYRDRAPDTQY
D gene: TRBD2; J gene: TRBJ2-3; V gene: TRBV20-1; clone size: NA; CDR3 protein: SAPGGGASPYTQY
D gene: TRBD2; J gene: TRBJ2-4; V gene: TRBV5-1; clone size: NA; CDR3 protein: ASSKPGLAGDGGTKNIQY
D gene: NA; J gene: TRBJ2-3; V gene: TRBV25-1; clone size: NA; CDR3 protein: ASRERRAADTQY
D gene: TRBD1; J gene: TRBJ1-1; V gene: TRBV6-6; clone size: NA; CDR3 protein: ASSRPGTAEAF
D gene: TRBD2; J gene: TRBJ2-1; V gene: TRBV7-8; clone size: few; CDR3 protein: ASSRKLADPTSTSYNEQF
D gene: NA; J gene: TRBJ2-7; V gene: TRBV6-1; clone size: few; CDR3 protein: ASSEATTRVAYEQY
D gene: NA; J gene: TRBJ2-1; V gene: TRBV20-1; clone size: NA; CDR3 protein: SARGPAEVNNEQF
D gene: NA; J gene: TRBJ1-2; V gene: TRBV3-1; clone size: NA; CDR3 protein: ASSQGQLNYGYT
D gene: TRBD2; J gene: TRBJ2-4; V gene: TRBV4-1; clone size: NA; CDR3 protein: ASSLSGLAGNIQY
D gene: NA; J gene: TRBJ2-3; V gene: TRBV7-2; clone size: few; CDR3 protein: ASSPAGPVQGTQY
D gene: NA; J gene: TRBJ2-1; V gene: TRBV20-1; clone size: NA; CDR3 protein: SAVPYNEQF
D gene: NA; J gene: TRBJ2-7; V gene: TRBV28; clone size: NA; CDR3 protein: ASSLGPRYEQY
D gene: NA; J gene: TRBJ1-2; V gene: TRBV20-1; clone size: few; CDR3 protein: SARVGDWYGYT
D gene: TRBD2; J gene: TRBJ2-7; V gene: TRBV12-3/TRBV12-4; clone size: once; CDR3 protein: ASTLGTSGSYEQY
D gene: TRBD2; J gene: TRBJ2-7; V gene: TRBV27; clone size: few; CDR3 protein: ASSLLGLAGRPYEQY
D gene: TRBD2; J gene: TRBJ2-5; V gene: TRBV9; clone size: few; CDR3 protein: ASSDRTSGSLANETQY
D gene: TRBD2; J gene: TRBJ2-3; V gene: TRBV20-1; clone size: NA; CDR3 protein: SARAGGTSGRRSTDTQY
D gene: TRBD1; J gene: TRBJ1-1; V gene: TRBV7-9; clone size: few; CDR3 protein: ASSLEATGVGAF
D gene: TRBD2; J gene: TRBJ2-3; V gene: TRBV24-1; clone size: few; CDR3 protein: ATPVQREGRIDTQY
D gene: NA; J gene: TRBJ2-3; V gene: TRBV4-3; clone size: NA; CDR3 protein: ASGRSRAGTDTQY
D gene: NA; J gene: TRBJ2-5; V gene: TRBV28; clone size: few; CDR3 protein: ASSEAGLVRETQY
D gene: NA; J gene: TRBJ1-2; V gene: TRBV5-1; clone size: NA; CDR3 protein: ASSLGRGGDYGYT
D gene: NA; J gene: TRBJ2-7; V gene: TRBV6-1; clone size: NA; CDR3 protein: ASSEGVRWREYEQY
D gene: TRBD2; J gene: TRBJ2-1; V gene: TRBV7-2; clone size: NA; CDR3 protein: ASSPGLAYHNEQF
D gene: TRBD2; J gene: TRBJ2-1; V gene: TRBV6-2/TRBV6-3; clone size: NA; CDR3 protein: ASTMPGLVSDEQF
D gene: NA; J gene: TRBJ1-1; V gene: TRBV29-1; clone size: NA; CDR3 protein: SVEDSQNTEAF
D gene: TRBD1; J gene: TRBJ2-7; V gene: TRBV28; clone size: NA; CDR3 protein: ASSPKPGQGPSYEQY
D gene: NA; J gene: TRBJ2-7; V gene: TRBV6-6; clone size: NA; CDR3 protein: ASSYSNNLDEQY
D gene: TRBD1; J gene: TRBJ1-5; V gene: TRBV9; clone size: NA; CDR3 protein: ASSVGAGGNQPQH
D gene: NA; J gene: TRBJ2-1; V gene: TRBV5-1; clone size: NA; CDR3 protein: ASSPGGSPNNEQF
D gene: TRBD1; J gene: TRBJ1-5; V gene: TRBV12-3/TRBV12-4; clone size: NA; CDR3 protein: ASSSTGRRGQPQH
D gene: TRBD2; J gene: NA; V gene: TRBV5-8; clone size: once; CDR3 protein: ASSLEREIVHEQY
D gene: NA; J gene: TRBJ1-2; V gene: TRBV6-5; clone size: NA; CDR3 protein: ASSYSTLTREPAHYGYT
D gene: NA; J gene: TRBJ1-4; V gene: TRBV9; clone size: NA; CDR3 protein: ASSVTGHNEKLF
D gene: NA; J gene: TRBJ1-4; V gene: TRBV29-1; clone size: few; CDR3 protein: SVEDGGNEKLF
D gene: TRBD1; J gene: TRBJ1-1; V gene: TRBV12-3/TRBV12-4; clone size: NA; CDR3 protein: ASSNRGPFTEAF
D gene: NA; J gene: TRBJ1-2; V gene: TRBV20-1; clone size: NA; CDR3 protein: SALLNYGYT
D gene: NA; J gene: TRBJ2-7; V gene: TRBV20-1; clone size: NA; CDR3 protein: SAGTGPTYEQY
D gene: NA; J gene: TRBJ2-1; V gene: TRBV5-1; clone size: NA; CDR3 protein: ASSLVQTASNEQF
D gene: NA; J gene: NA; V gene: TRBV9; clone size: few; CDR3 protein: ASSVGSVGETQY
D gene: NA; J gene: TRBJ2-3; V gene: TRBV7-6; clone size: NA; CDR3 protein: ASSFYEGRSSTDTQY
D gene: NA; J gene: TRBJ2-7; V gene: TRBV29-1; clone size: NA; CDR3 protein: SCGTASYEQY
D gene: NA; J gene: TRBJ1-2; V gene: TRBV2; clone size: NA; CDR3 protein: ASNLQGDYGYT
D gene: NA; J gene: TRBJ2-3; V gene: TRBV5-5; clone size: NA; CDR3 protein: ASSLDARSFDTQY
D gene: NA; J gene: TRBJ1-2; V gene: TRBV20-1; clone size: NA; CDR3 protein: SARDPSAPNYGYT
D gene: NA; J gene: TRBJ2-5; V gene: TRBV7-9; clone size: NA; CDR3 protein: ASSPGSHQETQY
D gene: NA; J gene: TRBJ2-2; V gene: TRBV29-1; clone size: NA; CDR3 protein: SVAVGARNTGELF
D gene: NA; J gene: TRBJ2-4; V gene: TRBV5-1; clone size: NA; CDR3 protein: ASINGVETKNIQY
D gene: TRBD2; J gene: TRBJ2-7; V gene: TRBV7-8; clone size: NA; CDR3 protein: ASSSRGLAGDIYEQY
D gene: NA; J gene: TRBJ2-1; V gene: TRBV6-5; clone size: few; CDR3 protein: ASSSRGDEQF
D gene: TRBD2; J gene: TRBJ2-1; V gene: TRBV11-2; clone size: NA; CDR3 protein: ASSSTSGRHNEQF
D gene: NA; J gene: TRBJ2-7; V gene: TRBV29-1; clone size: few; CDR3 protein: SVLDSYSYEQY